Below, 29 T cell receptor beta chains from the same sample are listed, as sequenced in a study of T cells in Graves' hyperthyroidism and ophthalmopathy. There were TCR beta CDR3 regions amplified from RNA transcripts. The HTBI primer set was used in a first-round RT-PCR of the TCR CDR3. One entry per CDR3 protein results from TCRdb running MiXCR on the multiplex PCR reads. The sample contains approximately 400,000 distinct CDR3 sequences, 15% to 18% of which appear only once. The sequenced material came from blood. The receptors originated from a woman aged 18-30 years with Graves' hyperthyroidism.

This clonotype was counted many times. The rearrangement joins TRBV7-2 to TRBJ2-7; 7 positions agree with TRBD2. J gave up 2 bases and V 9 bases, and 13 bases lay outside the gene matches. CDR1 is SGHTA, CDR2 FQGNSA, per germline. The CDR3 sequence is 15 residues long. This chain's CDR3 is CASKEMVGGPYEQYF. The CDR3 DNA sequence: TGTGCCAGTAAGGAGATGGTGGGAGGGCCCTACGAGCAGTACTTC.

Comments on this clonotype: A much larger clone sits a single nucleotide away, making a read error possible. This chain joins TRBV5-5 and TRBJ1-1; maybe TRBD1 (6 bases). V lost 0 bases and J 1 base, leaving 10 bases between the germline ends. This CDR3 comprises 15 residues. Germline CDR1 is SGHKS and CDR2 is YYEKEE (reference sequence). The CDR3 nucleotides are TGTGCCAGCAGCTTGGCCGAGGGGGGGAACACTGAAGCTTTCTTT. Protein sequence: CASSLAEGGNTEAFF.

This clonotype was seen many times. CDR3 DNA sequence: TGCAGCGTTGCGGGGGGTACCATGAACACTGAAGCTTTCTTT. Translated: CSVAGGTMNTEAFF. The chain couples TRBV29-1 to TRBJ1-1; tentative D call: TRBD1 (5 bases). Per the germline V gene, CDR1 is SQVTM and CDR2 is ANQGSEA. CDR3 length equals 14 residues. Trimming took off 4 bases at V and 0 bases at J, with 12 bases between the two ends.

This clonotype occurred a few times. The CDR3 loop is CASSLPGHLAKNIQYF. CDR3 coding DNA: TGTGCCAGCAGCCTCCCGGGACACCTAGCCAAAAACATTCAGTACTTC. V usage is TRBV7-9 and J usage is TRBJ2-4; perhaps TRBD1 as D (6 bases). CDR3 size: 16 residues. Germline values: CDR1 SEHNR, CDR2 FQNEAQ (reference sequence). Trimming took off 5 bases at V and 0 bases at J, with 14 bases between the two ends.

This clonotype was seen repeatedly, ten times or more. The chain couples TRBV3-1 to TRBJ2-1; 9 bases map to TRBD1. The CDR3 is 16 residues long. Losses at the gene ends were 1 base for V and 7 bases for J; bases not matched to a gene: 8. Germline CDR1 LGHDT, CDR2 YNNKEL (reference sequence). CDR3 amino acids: CASSQVTDRGFNEQFF. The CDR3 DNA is TGTGCCAGCAGCCAAGTAACGGACAGGGGTTTTAATGAGCAGTTCTTC.

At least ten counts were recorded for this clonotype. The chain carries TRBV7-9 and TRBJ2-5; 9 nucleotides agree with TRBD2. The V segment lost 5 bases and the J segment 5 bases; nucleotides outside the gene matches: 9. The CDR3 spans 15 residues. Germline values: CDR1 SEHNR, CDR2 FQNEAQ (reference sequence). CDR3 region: CASSPRSGRGETQYF. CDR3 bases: TGTGCCAGCAGCCCGCGTAGCGGGAGAGGCGAGACCCAGTACTTC. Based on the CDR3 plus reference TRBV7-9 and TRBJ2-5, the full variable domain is DTGVSQNPRHKITKRGQNVTFRCDPISEHNRLYWYRQTLGQGPEFLTYFQNEAQLEKSRLLSDRFSAERPKGSFSTLEIQRTEQGDSAMYLCASSPRSGRGETQYFGPGTRLLVL.

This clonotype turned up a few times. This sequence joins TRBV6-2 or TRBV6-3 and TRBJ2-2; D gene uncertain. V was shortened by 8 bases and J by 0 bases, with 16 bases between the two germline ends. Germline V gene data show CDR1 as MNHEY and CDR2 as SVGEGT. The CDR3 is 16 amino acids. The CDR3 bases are TGTGCCAGCCAGAATGAGTTGGCAACGAACACCGGGGAGCTGTTTTTT. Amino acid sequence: CASQNELATNTGELFF.

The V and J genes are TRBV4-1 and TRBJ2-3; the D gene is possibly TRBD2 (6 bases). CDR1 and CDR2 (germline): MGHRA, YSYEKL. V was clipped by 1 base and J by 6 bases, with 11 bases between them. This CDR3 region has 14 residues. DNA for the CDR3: TGCGCCAGCAGCCAAGGCCTCCGGGGGGATACGCAGTATTTT. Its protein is CASSQGLRGDTQYF.

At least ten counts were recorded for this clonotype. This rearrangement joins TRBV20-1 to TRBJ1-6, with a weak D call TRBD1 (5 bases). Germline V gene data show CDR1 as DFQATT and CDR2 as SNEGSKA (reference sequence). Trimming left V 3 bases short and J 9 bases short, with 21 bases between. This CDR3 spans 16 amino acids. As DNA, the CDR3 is TGCAGTGCTAGGGTCAGGGAGGGCAACTTGGGTTCACCCCTCCACTTT. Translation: CSARVREGNLGSPLHF.

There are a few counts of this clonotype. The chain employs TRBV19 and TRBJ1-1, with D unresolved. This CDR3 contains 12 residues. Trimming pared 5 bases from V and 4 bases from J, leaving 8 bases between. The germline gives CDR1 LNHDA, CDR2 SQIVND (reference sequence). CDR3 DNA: TGTGCCAGTAGTGGGGTCCCCACTGAAGCTTTCTTT. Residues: CASSGVPTEAFF.

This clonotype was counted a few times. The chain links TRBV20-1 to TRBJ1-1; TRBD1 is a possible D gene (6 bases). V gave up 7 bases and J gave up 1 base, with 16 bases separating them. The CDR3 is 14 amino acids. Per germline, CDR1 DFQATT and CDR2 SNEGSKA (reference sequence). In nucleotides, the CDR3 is TGCAGTGTTAAGGGGGGAGGGTCGAACACTGAAGCTTTCTTT. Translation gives CSVKGGGSNTEAFF.

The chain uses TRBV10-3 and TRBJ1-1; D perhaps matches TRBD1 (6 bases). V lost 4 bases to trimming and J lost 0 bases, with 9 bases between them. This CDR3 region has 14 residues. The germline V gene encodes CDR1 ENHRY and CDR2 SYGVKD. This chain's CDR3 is CAISATGMNTEAFF. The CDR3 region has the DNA TGTGCCATCAGTGCAACAGGGATGAACACTGAAGCTTTCTTT.

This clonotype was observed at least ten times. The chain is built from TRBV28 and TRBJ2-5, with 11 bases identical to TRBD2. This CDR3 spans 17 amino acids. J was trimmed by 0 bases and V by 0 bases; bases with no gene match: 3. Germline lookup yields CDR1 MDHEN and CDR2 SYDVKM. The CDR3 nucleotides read TGTGCCAGCAGTTTATGGGCTAGCGGGGGGTACCAAGAGACCCAGTACTTC. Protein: CASSLWASGGYQETQYF.

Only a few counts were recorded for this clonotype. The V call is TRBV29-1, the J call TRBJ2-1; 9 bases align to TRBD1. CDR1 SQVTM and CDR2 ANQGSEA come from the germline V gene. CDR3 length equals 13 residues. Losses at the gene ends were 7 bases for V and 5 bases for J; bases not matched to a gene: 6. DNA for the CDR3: TGCAGCGGCAACAGGGGGCTCGACAATGAGCAGTTCTTC. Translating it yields CSGNRGLDNEQFF.

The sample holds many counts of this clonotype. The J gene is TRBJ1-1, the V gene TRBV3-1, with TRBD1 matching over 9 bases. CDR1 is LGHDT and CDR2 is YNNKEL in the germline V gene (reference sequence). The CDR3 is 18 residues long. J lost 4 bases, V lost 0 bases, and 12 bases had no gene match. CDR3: CASSQERGTGKFVTEAFF. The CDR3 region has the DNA TGTGCCAGCAGCCAAGAAAGGGGGACAGGGAAGTTCGTCACTGAAGCTTTCTTT.

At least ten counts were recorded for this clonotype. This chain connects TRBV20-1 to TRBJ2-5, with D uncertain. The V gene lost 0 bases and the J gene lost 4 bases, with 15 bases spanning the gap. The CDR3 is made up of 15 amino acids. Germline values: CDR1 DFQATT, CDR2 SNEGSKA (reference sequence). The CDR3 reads CSARDPGSPGETQYF. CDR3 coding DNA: TGCAGTGCTAGAGACCCTGGCAGCCCGGGAGAGACCCAGTACTTC.

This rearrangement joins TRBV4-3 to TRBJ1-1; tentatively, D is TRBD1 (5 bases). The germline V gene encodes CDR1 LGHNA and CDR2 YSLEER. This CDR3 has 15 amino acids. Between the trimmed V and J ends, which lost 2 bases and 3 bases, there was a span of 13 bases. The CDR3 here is CASSQSRGGYTEAFF. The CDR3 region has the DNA TGCGCCAGCAGCCAAAGTAGGGGCGGGTACACTGAAGCTTTCTTT.

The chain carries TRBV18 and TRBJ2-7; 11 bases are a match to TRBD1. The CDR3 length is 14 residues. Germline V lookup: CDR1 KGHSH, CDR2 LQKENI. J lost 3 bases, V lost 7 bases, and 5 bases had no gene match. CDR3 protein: CASLPGQGDYEQYF. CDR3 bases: TGTGCCAGCTTGCCGGGACAGGGGGACTACGAGCAGTACTTC.

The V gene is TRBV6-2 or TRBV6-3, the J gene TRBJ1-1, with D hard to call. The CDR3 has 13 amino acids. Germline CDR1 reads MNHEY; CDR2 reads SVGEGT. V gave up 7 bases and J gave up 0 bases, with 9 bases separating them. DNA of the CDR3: TGTGCCAGCATCTCGTGGATGAACACTGAAGCTTTCTTT. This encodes CASISWMNTEAFF.

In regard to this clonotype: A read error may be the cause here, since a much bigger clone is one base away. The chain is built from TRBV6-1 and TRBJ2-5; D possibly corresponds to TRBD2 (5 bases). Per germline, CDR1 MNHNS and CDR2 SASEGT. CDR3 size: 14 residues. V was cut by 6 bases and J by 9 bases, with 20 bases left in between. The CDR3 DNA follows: TGTGCCAGCAGAGGCGGGCTGATGGGTGGGGCCCAGTACTTC. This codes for CASRGGLMGGAQYF.

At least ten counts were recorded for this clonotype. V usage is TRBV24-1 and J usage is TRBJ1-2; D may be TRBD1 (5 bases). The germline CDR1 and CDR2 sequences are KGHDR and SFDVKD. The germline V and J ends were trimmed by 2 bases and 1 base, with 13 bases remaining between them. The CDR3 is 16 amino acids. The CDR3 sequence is CATSDSGGGDNYGYTF. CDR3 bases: TGTGCCACCAGTGATTCAGGAGGAGGGGATAACTATGGCTACACCTTC.

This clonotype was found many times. Here the CDR3 reads CASSSSDTEAFF. The CDR3 nucleotides read TGTGCCAGCAGTTCGTCAGACACTGAAGCTTTCTTT. The chain employs TRBV11-2 and TRBJ1-1; no firm D call. V was trimmed by 6 bases and J by 3 bases, leaving 8 bases between them. The CDR3 loop spans 12 amino acids. Per the germline V gene, CDR1 is SGHAT and CDR2 is FQNNGV.

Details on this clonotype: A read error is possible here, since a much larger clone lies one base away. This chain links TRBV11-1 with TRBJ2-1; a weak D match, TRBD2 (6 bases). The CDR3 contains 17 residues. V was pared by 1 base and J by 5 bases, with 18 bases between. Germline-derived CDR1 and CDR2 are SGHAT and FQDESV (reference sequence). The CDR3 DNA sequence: TGTGCCAGCAGCTTAGTGTCTGGGAGGCGTCGGAACAATGAGCAGTTCTTC. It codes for CASSLVSGRRRNNEQFF.

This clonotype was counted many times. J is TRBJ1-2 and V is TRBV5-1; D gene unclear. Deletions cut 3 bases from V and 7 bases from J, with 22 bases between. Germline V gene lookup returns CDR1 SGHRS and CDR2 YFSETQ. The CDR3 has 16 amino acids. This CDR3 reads CASSSGRVRVGVGYTF. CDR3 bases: TGCGCCAGCAGCTCCGGACGGGTGAGAGTAGGAGTTGGCTACACCTTC.

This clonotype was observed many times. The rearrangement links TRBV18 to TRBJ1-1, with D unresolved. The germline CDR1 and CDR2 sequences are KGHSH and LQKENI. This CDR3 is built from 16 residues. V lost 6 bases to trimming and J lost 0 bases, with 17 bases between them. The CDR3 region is CASSRFQGSMNTEAFF. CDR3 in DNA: TGTGCCAGCTCGCGTTTCCAAGGATCCATGAACACTGAAGCTTTCTTT.

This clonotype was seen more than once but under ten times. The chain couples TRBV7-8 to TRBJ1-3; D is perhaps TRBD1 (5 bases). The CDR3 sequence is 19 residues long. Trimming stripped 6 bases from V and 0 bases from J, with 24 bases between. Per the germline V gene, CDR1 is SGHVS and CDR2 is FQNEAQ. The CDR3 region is CASSRTGTDYLHSGNTIYF. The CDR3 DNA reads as TGTGCCAGCAGTCGAACCGGGACCGACTACCTCCACTCTGGAAACACCATATATTTT.

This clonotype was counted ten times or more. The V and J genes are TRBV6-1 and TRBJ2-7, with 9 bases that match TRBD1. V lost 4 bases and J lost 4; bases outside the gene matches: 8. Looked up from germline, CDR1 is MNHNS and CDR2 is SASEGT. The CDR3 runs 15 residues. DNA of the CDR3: TGTGCCAGCAGTGCGTCCGGGACAGGGAGGTACGAGCAGTACTTC. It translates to CASSASGTGRYEQYF.

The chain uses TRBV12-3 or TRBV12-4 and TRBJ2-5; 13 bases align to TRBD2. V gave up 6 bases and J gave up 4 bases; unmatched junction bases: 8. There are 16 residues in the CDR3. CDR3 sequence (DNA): TGTGCCAGCAGGGCCACTAGCGGGGGGGCCGGAGAGACCCAGTACTTC. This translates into CASRATSGGAGETQYF.

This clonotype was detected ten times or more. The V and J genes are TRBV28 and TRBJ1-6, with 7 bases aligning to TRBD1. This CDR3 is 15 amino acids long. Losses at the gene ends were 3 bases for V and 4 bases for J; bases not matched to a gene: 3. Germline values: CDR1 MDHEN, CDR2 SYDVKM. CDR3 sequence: CASSFSRGYNSPLHF. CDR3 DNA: TGTGCCAGCAGTTTCTCCAGGGGGTATAATTCACCCCTCCACTTT.